This TCR beta chain was sequenced in a study of T cell responses to AZD1222 COVID-19 vaccine. Study observations and caveats: Nearly half of spike-specific TCRs reportedly target variant regions that are unmutated in the B.1.351 and B.1.1.7 variants.

Concerning this clone itself: Antigen specificity is unknown.

Assay: immunoSEQ multiplex PCR; the TCRdb copy retains only in-frame clones and omits some. The data show more than 95,000 clones, with 80% to 90% seen just once and 6% to 8.5% held by the top ten. Germline V gene sequence: CDR1 SGHDN, CDR2 FVKESK. The CDR3 sequence is 14 residues long. Trimming took 5 bases from V and 3 from J, leaving 13 bases between them. The sample consisted of peripheral blood, taken 28 days after the second AZD1222 dose. This TCR was recovered from an adult who received the AZD1222 COVID-19 vaccine. The chain has TRBV14 and TRBJ2-5; D gene uncertain. The DNA of the CDR3 is TGTGCCAGCAGCTGGCGGAGCCCAGAAGAGACCCAGTACTTC. Its protein is CASSWRSPEETQYF. The entire variable domain, with the rest obtained from reference TRBV14 and TRBJ2-5, is as follows: EAGVTQFPSHSVIEKGQTVTLRCDPISGHDNLYWYRRVMGKEIKFLLHFVKESKQDESGMPNNRFLAERTGGTYSTLKVQPAELEDSGVYFCASSWRSPEETQYFGPGTRLLVL.